This T cell receptor beta chain emerged from a study of blood T cell repertoires in COVID-19. About the study: COVID-19 samples collected from the United States, Italy and Spain covered acute and convalescent phases. T cells, B-cell-depleted T cells, or PBMCs supplied cDNA or gDNA.

A single count supports this clone. How the authors handled the data: Amplification of reference gene primers provided the estimated nucleated cell counts. Repertoires were generated with immunoSEQ multiplex PCR, while TCRdb's copy carries only in-frame clones and drops some. V, J and clone size were drawn from that table, and D and trimming were deduced from the DNA. The data contain under 65,000 clones, around 79% of them singletons. The length of the CDR3 is 14 residues. Germline CDR1 reads SGHRS; CDR2 reads YFSETQ. V was shortened by 0 bases and J by 4 bases, with 8 bases between the two germline ends.

The chain combines TRBV5-1 with TRBJ2-1; D is undetermined. Input material: peripheral blood. This sequence was found in a woman in her 70s with acute or convalescent COVID-19. CDR3 loop: CASSLGDTYNEQFF. CDR3 coding DNA: TGCGCCAGCAGCTTGGGAGACACATACAATGAGCAGTTCTTC.